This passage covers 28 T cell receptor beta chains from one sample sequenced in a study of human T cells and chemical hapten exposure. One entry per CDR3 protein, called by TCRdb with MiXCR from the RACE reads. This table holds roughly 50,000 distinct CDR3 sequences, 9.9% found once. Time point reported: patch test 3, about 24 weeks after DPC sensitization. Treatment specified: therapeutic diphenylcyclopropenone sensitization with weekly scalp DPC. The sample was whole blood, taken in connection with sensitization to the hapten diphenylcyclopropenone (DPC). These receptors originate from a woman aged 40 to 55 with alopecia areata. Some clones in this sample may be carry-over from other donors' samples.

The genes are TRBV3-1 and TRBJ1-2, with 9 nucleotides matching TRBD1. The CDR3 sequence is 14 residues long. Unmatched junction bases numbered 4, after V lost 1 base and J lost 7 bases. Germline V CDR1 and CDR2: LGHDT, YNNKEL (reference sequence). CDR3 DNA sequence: TGTGCCAGCAGCCAAGTACAGGGGGCGGGTGGCTACACCTTC. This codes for CASSQVQGAGGYTF.

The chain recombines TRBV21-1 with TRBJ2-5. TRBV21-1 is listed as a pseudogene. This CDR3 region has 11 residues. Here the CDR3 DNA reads TGTGCCAGCAGGGAAGGCCTGGCCCAGTACTTC. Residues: CASREGLAQYF.

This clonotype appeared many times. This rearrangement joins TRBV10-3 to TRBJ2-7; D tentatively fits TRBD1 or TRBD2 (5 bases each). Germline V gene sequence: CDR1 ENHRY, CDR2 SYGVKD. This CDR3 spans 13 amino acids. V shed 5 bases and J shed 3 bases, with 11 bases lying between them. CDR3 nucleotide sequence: TGTGCCATCAGTCGGGGCGAGGTCTACGAGCAGTACTTC. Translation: CAISRGEVYEQYF.

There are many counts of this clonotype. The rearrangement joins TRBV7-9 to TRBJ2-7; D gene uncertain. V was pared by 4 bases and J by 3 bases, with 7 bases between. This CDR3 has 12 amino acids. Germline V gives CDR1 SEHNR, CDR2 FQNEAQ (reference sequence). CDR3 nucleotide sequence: TGTGCCAGCAGCTCCATCAACTACGAGCAGTACTTC. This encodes CASSSINYEQYF.

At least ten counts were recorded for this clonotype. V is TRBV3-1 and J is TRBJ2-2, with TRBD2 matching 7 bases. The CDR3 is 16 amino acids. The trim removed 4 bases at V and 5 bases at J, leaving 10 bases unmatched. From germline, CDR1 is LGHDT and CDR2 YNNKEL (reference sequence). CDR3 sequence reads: CASSPEPAGVTGELFF. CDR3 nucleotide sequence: TGTGCCAGCAGCCCAGAGCCGGCGGGGGTTACCGGGGAGCTGTTTTTT.

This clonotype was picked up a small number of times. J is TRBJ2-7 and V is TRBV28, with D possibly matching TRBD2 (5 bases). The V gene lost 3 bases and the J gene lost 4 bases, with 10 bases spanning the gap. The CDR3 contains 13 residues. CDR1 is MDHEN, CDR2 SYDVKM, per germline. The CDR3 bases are TGTGCCAGCAGTTTGGGTGGGGAGTACGAGCAGTACTTC. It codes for CASSLGGEYEQYF. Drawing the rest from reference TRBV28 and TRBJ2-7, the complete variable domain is DVKVTQSSRYLVKRTGEKVFLECVQDMDHENMFWYRQDPGLGLRLIYFSYDVKMKEKGDIPEGYSVSREKKERFSLILESASTNQTSMYLCASSLGGEYEQYFGPGTRLTVT.

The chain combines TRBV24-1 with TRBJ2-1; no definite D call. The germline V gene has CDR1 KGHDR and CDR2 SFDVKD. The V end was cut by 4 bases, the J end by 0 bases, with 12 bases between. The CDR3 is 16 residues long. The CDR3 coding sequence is TGTGCCACCAGTGAGGGTACAGATAGCTCCTACAATGAGCAGTTCTTC. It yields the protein CATSEGTDSSYNEQFF.

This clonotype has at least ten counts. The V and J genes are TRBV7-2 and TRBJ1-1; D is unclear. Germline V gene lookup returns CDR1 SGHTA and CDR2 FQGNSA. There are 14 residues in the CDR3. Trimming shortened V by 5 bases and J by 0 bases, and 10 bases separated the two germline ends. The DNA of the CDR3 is TGTGCCAGCAGCCCAGCGGGCATGAACACTGAAGCTTTCTTT. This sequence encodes CASSPAGMNTEAFF.

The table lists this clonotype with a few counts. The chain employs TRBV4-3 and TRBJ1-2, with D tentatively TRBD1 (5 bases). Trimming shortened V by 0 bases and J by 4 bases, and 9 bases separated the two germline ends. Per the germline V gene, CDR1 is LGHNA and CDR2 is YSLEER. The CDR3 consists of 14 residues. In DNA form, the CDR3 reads TGCGCCAGCAGCCAAGATCTAGGGACCTATGGCTACACCTTC. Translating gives CASSQDLGTYGYTF.

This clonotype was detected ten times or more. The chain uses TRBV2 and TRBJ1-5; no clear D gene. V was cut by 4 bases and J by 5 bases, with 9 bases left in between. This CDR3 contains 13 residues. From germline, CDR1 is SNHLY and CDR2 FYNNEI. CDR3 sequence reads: CASSVGSHQPQHF. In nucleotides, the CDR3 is TGTGCCAGCAGTGTGGGCAGCCATCAGCCCCAGCATTTT.

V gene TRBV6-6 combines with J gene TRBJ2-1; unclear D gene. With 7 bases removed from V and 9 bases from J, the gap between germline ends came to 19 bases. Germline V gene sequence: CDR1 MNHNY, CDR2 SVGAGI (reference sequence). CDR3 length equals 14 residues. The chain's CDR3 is CASTQKGSVGEQFF. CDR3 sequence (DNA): TGTGCCAGCACCCAGAAAGGTTCGGTCGGTGAGCAGTTCTTC.

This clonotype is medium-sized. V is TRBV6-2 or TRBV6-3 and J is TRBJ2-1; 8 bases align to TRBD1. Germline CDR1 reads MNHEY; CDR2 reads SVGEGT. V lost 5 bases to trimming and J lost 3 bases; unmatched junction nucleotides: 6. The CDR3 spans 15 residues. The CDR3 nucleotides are TGTGCCAGCAGTGCCGGGACAGGCGACTACAATGAGCAGTTCTTC. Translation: CASSAGTGDYNEQFF.

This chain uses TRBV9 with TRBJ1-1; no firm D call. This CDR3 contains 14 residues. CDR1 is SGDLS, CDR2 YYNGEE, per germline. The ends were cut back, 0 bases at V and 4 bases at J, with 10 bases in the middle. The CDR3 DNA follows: TGTGCCAGCAGCGTAGGGGGAGGGAGCACTGAAGCTTTCTTT. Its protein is CASSVGGGSTEAFF.

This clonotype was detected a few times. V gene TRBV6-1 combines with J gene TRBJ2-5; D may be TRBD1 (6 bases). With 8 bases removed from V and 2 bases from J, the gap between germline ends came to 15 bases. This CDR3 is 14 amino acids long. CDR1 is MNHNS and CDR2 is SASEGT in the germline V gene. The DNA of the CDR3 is TGTGCCAGCTACTACTTTCAGGGGCAAGAGACCCAGTACTTC. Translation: CASYYFQGQETQYF.

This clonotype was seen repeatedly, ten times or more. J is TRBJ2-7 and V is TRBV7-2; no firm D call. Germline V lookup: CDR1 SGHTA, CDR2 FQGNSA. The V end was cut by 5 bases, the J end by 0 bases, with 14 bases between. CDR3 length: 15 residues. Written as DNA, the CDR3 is TGTGCCAGCAGCCCCCGGGCGTTGGACTCCTACGAGCAGTACTTC. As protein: CASSPRALDSYEQYF. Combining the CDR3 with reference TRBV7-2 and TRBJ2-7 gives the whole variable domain GAGVSQSPSNKVTEKGKDVELRCDPISGHTALYWYRQSLGQGLEFLIYFQGNSAPDKSGLPSDRFSAERTGGSVSTLTIQRTQQEDSAVYLCASSPRALDSYEQYFGPGTRLTVT.

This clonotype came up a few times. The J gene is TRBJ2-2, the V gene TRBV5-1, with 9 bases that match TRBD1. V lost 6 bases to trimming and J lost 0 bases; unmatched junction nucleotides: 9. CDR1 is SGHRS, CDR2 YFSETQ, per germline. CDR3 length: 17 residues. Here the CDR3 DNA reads TGCGCCAGCAACCCGGGACAGGGTATTTCGAACACCGGGGAGCTGTTTTTT. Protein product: CASNPGQGISNTGELFF.

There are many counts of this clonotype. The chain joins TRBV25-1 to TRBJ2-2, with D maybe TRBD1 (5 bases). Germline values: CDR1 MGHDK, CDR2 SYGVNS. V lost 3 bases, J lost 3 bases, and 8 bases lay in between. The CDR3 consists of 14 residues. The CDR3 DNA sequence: TGTGCCAGCAGTGACGGCAGGGACACCGGGGAGCTGTTTTTT. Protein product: CASSDGRDTGELFF.

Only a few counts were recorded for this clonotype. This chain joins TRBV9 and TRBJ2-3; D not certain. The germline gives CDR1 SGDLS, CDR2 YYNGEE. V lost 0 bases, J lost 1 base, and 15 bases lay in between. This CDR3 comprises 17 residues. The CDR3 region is CASSVVGWVRGTDTQYF. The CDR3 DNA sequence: TGTGCCAGCAGCGTAGTTGGATGGGTCCGGGGCACAGATACGCAGTATTTT.

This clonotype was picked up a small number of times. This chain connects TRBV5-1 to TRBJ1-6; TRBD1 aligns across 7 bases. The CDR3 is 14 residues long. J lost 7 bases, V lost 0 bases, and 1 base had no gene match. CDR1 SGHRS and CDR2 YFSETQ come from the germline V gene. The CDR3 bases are TGCGCCAGCAGCTTGGAACAGGGGAATTCACCCCTCCACTTT. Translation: CASSLEQGNSPLHF.

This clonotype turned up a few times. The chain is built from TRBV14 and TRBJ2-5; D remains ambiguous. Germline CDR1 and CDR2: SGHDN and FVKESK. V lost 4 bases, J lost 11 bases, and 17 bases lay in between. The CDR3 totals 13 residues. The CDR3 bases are TGTGCCAGCAGCCCCCCCACATATTCCAGGCAGTACTTC. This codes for CASSPPTYSRQYF.

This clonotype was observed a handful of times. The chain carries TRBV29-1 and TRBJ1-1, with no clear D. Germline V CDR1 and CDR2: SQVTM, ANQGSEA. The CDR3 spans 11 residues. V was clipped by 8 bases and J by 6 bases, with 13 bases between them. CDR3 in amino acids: CSSDSGAEAFF. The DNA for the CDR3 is TGCAGCTCCGACTCGGGTGCTGAAGCTTTCTTT.

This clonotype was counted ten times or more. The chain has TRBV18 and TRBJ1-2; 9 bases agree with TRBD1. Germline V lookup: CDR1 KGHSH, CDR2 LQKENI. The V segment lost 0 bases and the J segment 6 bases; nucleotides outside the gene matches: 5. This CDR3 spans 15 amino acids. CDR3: CASSPPGTGRDGYTF. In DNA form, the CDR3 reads TGTGCCAGCTCACCACCGGGGACAGGGAGGGATGGCTACACCTTC.

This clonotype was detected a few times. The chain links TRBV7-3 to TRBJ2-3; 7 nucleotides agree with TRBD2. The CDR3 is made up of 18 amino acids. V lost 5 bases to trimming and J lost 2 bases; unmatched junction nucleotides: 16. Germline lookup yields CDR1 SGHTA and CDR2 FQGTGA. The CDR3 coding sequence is TGTGCCAGCAGCCCTAGTGGACTAGAAAGGGATCTCACAGATACGCAGTATTTT. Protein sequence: CASSPSGLERDLTDTQYF.

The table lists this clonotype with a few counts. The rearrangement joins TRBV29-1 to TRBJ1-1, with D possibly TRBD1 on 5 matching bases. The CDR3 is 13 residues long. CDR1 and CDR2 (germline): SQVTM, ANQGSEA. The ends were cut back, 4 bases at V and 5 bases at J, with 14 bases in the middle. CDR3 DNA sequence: TGCAGCGTTGGAGGGGTGGATGGGACTGAAGCTTTCTTT. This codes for CSVGGVDGTEAFF.

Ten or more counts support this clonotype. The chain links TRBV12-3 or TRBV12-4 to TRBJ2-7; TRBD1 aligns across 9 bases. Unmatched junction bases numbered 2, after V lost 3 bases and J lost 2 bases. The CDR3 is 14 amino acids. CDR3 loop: CASSFGQGTYEQYF. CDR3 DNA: TGTGCCAGCAGTTTTGGACAGGGGACCTACGAGCAGTACTTC.

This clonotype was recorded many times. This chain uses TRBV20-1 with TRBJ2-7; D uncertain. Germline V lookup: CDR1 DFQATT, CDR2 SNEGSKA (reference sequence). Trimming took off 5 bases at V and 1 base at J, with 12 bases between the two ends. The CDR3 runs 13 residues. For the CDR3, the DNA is TGCAGTGCTGAGCATGGATCATCCTACGAGCAGTACTTC. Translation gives CSAEHGSSYEQYF.

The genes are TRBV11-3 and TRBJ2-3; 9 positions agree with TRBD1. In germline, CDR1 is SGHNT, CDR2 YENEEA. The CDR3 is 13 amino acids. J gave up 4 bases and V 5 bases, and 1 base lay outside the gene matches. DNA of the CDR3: TGTGCCAGCAGCCGGGACAGGGCAGATACGCAGTATTTT. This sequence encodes CASSRDRADTQYF.

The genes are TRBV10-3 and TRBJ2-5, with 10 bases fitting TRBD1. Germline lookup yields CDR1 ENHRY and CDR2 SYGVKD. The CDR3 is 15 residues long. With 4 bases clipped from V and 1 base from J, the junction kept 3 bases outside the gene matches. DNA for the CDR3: TGTGCCATCAGTGCTAGGGACAGGGGCCAAGAGACCCAGTACTTC. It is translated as CAISARDRGQETQYF.